The 3 T cell receptor beta chains listed next were all sequenced from one sample in a study of monozygotic twins with inflammatory bowel disease. TCRdb reworked the 5' RACE reads into one entry per CDR3 protein, no DNA. Its table records over 200,000 distinct CDR3 sequences. The sample consisted of blood. Every receptor here comes from a human donor with ulcerative colitis or Crohn's disease, or a healthy co-twin of an affected twin (not recorded which).

This CDR3 is CASSLEGMGGYTF. The chain couples TRBV7-2 to TRBJ1-2. CDR1 SGHTA and CDR2 FQGNSA come from the germline V gene. The CDR3 is 13 amino acids.

CDR3 in amino acids: CASSLVAEGAGELFF. The chain uses TRBV5-1 and TRBJ2-2; TCRdb outputs TRBD1, but without DNA this stays unchecked. The CDR3 contains 15 residues. CDR1 is SGHRS, CDR2 YFSETQ, per germline. The full variable domain, with the rest looked up from reference TRBV5-1 and TRBJ2-2, is KAGVTQTPRYLIKTRGQQVTLSCSPISGHRSVSWYQQTPGQGLQFLFEYFSETQRNKGNFPGRFSGRQFSNSRSEMNVSTLELGDSALYLCASSLVAEGAGELFFGEGSRLTVL.

The chain is built from TRBV4-1 and TRBJ1-2; TCRdb designates TRBD1, a call that cannot be tested without DNA. From germline, CDR1 is MGHRA and CDR2 YSYEKL. The CDR3 is 15 amino acids. The CDR3 spells CASSQPGADLWGYTF.